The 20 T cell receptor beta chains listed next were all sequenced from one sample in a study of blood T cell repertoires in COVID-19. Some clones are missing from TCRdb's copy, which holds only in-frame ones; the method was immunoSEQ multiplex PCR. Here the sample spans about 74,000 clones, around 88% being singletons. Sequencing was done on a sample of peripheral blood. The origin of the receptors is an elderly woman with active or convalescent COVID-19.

CDR3 nucleotide sequence: TGTGCCAGCAGCCAAGATTGGGGACTAGCTTGGGAGCAGTACTTC. This translates into CASSQDWGLAWEQYF. This chain connects TRBV3-1 (or the pseudogene TRBV3-2) to TRBJ2-7; the match to TRBD2 covers 9 bases. V was pared by 0 bases and J by 7 bases, with 7 bases of the junction left unmatched. CDR1 is LGHDT and CDR2 is YNNKEL in the germline V gene (reference sequence). This CDR3 spans 15 amino acids.

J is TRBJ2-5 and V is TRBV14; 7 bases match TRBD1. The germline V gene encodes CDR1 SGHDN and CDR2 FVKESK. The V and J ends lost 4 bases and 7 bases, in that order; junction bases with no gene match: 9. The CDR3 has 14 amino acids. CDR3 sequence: CASSRLQGPVTQYF. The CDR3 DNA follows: TGTGCCAGCAGCCGACTACAGGGGCCTGTGACCCAGTACTTC.

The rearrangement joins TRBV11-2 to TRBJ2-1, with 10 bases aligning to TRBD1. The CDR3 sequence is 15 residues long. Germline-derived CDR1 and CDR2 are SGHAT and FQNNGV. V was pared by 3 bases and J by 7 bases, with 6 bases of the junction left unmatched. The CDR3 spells CASSFGGQGRNEQFF. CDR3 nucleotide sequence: TGTGCCAGCAGCTTTGGGGGACAGGGGAGGAATGAGCAGTTCTTC.

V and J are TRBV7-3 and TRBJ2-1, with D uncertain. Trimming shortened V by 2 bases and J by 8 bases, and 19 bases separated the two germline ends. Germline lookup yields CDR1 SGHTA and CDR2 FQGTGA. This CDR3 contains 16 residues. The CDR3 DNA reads TGTGCCAGCAGCTTAGACTCCCCTGCTGTAACCGATGAGCAGTTCTTC. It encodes CASSLDSPAVTDEQFF. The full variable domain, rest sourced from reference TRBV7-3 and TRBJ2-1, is GAGVSQTPSNKVTEKGKYVELRCDPISGHTALYWYRQSLGQGPEFLIYFQGTGAADDSGLPNDRFFAVRPEGSVSTLKIQRTERGDSAVYLCASSLDSPAVTDEQFFGPGTRLTVL.

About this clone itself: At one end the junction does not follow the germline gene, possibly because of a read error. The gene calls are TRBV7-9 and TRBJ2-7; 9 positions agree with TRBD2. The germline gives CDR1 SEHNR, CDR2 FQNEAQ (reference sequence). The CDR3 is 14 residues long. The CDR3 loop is CASRLAGDPTEQYF. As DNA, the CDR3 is TGTGCCAGCAGATTAGCGGGAGACCCTACTGAGCAGTACTTC. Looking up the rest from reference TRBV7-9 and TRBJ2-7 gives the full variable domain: DTGVSQNPRHKITKRGQNVTFRCDPISEHNRLYWYRQTLGQGPEFLTYFQNEAQLEKSRLLSDRFSAERPKGSFSTLEIQRTEQGDSAMYLCASRLAGDPTEQYFGPGTRLTVT.

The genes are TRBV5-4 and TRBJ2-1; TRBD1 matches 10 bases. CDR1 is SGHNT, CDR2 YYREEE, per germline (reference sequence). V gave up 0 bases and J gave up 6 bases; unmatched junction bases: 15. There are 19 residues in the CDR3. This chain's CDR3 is CASSLVGTGVLLARNEQFF. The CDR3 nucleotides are TGTGCCAGCAGCTTGGTCGGGACAGGGGTTCTGCTAGCTCGCAATGAGCAGTTCTTC.

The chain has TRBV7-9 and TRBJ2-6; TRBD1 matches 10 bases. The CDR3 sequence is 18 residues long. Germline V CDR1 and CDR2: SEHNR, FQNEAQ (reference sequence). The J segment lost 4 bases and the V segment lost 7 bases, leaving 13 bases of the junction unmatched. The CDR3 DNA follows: TGTGCCAGCAACCCTGGGGGACAGGGGCTCGTCGGGGCCAACGTCCTGACTTTC. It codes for CASNPGGQGLVGANVLTF.

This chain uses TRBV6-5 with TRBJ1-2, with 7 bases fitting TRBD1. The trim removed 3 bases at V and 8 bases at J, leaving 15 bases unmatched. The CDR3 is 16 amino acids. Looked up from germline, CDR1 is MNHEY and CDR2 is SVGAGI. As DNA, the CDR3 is TGTGCCAGCAGTTATCGGGACAGCCCTTCCCTCGGAGGCTACACCTTC. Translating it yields CASSYRDSPSLGGYTF.

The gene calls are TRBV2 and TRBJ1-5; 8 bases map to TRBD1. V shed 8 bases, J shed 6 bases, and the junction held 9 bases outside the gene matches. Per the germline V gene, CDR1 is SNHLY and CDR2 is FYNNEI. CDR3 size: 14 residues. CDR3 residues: CASGDRTGRQPQHF. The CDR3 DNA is TGTGCCAGCGGCGATCGGACAGGGCGTCAGCCCCAGCATTTT.

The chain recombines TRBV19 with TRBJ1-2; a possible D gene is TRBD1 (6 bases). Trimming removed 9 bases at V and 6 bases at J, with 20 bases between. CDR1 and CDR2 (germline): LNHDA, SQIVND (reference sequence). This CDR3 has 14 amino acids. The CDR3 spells CASTGVPQGNGYTF. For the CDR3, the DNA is TGTGCCAGCACTGGGGTTCCCCAGGGGAATGGCTACACCTTC.

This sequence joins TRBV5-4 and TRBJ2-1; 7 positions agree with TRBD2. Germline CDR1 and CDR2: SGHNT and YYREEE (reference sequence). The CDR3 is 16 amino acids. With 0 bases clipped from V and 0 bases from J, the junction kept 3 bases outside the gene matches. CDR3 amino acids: CASSLGAGASYNEQFF. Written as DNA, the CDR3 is TGTGCCAGCAGCTTGGGGGCGGGAGCCTCCTACAATGAGCAGTTCTTC.

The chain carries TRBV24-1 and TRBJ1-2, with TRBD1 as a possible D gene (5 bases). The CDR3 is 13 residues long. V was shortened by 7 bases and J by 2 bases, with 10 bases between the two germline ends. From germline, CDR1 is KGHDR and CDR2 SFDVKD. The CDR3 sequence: CATSFQGNYGYTF. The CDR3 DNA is TGTGCCACCAGCTTTCAGGGAAACTATGGCTACACCTTC.

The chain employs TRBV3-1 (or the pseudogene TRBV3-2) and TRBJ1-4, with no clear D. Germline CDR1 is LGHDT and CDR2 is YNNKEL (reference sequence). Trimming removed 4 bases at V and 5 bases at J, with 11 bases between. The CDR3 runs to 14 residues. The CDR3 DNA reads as TGTGCCAGCAGCCCTCAACCGGGGAATGAAAAACTGTTTTTT. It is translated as CASSPQPGNEKLFF.

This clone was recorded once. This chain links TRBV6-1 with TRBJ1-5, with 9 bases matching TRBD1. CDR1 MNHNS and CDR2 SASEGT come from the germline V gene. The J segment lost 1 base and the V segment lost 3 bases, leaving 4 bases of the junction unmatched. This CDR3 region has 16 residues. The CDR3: CASSDLGTGSNQPQHF. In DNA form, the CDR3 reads TGTGCCAGCAGTGACTTGGGGACAGGGAGCAATCAGCCCCAGCATTTT.

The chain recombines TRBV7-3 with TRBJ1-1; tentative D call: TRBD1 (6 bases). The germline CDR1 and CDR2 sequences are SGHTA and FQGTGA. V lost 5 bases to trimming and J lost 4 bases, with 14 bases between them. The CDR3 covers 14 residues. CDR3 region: CASSPSGASTEAFF. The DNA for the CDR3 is TGTGCCAGCAGCCCTTCAGGGGCGAGCACTGAAGCTTTCTTT. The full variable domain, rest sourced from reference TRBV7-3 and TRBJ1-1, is GAGVSQTPSNKVTEKGKYVELRCDPISGHTALYWYRQSLGQGPEFLIYFQGTGAADDSGLPNDRFFAVRPEGSVSTLKIQRTERGDSAVYLCASSPSGASTEAFFGQGTRLTVV.

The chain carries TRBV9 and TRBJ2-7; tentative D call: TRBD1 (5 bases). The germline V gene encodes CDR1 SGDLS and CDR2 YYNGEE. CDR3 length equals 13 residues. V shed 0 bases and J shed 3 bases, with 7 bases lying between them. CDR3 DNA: TGTGCCAGCAGCGTAGGGGGCAGCTACGAGCAGTACTTC. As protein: CASSVGGSYEQYF.

CDR3 sequence reads: CASSFGQRGNTIYF. CDR3 nucleotide sequence: TGTGCCAGCAGCTTCGGACAGCGTGGAAACACCATATATTTT. The chain recombines TRBV11-2 with TRBJ1-3; TRBD1 is a possible D gene (6 bases). Germline CDR1 SGHAT, CDR2 FQNNGV. The CDR3 sequence is 14 residues long. The V and J ends lost 3 bases and 3 bases respectively, with 9 bases between them. The variable domain in full, completed from reference TRBV11-2 and TRBJ1-3, reads EAGVAQSPRYKIIEKRQSVAFWCNPISGHATLYWYQQILGQGPKLLIQFQNNGVVDDSQLPKDRFSAERLKGVDSTLKIQPAKLEDSAVYLCASSFGQRGNTIYFGEGSWLTVV.

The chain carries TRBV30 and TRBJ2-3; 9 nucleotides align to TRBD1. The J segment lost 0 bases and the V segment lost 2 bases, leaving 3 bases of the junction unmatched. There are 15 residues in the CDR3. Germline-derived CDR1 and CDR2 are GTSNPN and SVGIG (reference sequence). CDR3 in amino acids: CAWSKGQGSTDTQYF. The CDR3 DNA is TGTGCCTGGAGTAAAGGACAGGGGAGCACAGATACGCAGTATTTT.

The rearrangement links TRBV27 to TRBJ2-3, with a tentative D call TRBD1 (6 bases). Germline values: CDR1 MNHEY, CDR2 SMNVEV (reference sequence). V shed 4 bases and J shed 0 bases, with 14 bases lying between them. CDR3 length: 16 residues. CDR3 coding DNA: TGTGCCAGCAGTTCTTTGGGACACATTAGCACAGATACGCAGTATTTT. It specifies CASSSLGHISTDTQYF.

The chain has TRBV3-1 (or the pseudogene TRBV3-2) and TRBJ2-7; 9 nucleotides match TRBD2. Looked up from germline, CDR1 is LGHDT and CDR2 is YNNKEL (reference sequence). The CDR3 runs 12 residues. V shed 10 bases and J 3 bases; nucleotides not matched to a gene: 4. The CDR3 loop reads CATAGGFYEQYF. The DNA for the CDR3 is TGTGCCACAGCGGGGGGCTTCTACGAGCAGTACTTC.